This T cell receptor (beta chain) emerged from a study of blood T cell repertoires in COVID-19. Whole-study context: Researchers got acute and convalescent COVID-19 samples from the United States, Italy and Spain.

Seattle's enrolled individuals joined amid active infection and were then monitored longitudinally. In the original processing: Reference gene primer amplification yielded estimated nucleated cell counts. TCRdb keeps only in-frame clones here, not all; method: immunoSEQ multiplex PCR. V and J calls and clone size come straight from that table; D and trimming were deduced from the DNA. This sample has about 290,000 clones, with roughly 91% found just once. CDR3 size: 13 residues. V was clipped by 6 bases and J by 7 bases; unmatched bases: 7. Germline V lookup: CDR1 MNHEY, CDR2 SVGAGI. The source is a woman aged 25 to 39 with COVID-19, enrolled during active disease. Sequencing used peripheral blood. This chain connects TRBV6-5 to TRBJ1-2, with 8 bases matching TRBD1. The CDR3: CASRDRALIGYTF. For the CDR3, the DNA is TGTGCCAGCAGGGACAGGGCGTTAATTGGCTACACCTTC.